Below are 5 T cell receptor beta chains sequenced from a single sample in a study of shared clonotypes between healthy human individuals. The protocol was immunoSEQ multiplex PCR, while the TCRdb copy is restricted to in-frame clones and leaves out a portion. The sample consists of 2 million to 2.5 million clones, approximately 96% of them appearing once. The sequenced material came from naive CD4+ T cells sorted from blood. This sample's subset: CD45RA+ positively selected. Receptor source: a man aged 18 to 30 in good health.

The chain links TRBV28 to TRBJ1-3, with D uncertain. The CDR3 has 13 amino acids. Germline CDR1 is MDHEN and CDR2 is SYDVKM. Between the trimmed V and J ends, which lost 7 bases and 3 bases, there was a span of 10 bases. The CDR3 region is CASTGQVGNTIYF. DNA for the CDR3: TGTGCCAGCACCGGGCAGGTTGGAAACACCATATATTTT.

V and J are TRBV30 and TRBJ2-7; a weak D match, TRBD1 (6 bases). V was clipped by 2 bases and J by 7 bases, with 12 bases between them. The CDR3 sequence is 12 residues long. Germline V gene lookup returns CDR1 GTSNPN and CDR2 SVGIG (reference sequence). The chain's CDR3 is CAWSTGLGEQYF. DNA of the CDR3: TGTGCCTGGAGTACAGGGTTGGGGGAGCAGTACTTC. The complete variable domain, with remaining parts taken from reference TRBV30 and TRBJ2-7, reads SQTIHQWPATLVQPVGSPLSLECTVEGTSNPNLYWYRQAAGRGLQLLFYSVGIGQISSEVPQNLSASRPQDRQFILSSKKLLLSDSGFYLCAWSTGLGEQYFGPGTRLTVT.

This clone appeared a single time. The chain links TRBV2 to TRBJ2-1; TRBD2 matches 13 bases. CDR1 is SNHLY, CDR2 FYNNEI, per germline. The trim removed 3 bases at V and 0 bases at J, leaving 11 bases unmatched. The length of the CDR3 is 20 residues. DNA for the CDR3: TGTGCCAGCAGTGAGCCGAGACTAGCGGGGGGCCCAAGCTCCTACAATGAGCAGTTCTTC. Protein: CASSEPRLAGGPSSYNEQFF.

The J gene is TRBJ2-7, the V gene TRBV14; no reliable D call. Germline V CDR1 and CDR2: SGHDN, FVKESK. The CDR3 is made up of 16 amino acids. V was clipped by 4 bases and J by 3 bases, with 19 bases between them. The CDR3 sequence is CASSPRAPALLYEQYF. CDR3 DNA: TGTGCCAGCAGCCCAAGAGCCCCAGCTTTACTCTACGAGCAGTACTTC.

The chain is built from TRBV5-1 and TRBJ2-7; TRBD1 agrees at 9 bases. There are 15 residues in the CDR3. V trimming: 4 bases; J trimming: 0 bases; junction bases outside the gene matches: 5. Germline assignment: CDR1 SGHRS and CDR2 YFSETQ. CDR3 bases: TGCGCCAGCAGCCAGGGGACAGGGCGCTCCTACGAGCAGTACTTC. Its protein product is CASSQGTGRSYEQYF.